A selection of T cell receptor beta chains follows, all from one sample in a study of T-cell reconstitution after alpha-beta-depleted transplantation in children. One entry per CDR3 protein, called by TCRdb with MiXCR from the PCR reads. The table has hundreds of thousands of distinct CDR3 sequences, about an eighth seen once. The source was PBMCs, mostly from graft donor cells, collected 360 days after TCRalphabeta/CD19-depleted stem cell transplant. The receptors stem from a male patient between 5 and 17 years old who had a stem cell transplant for acute myeloid leukemia, so the T cells may come from the graft donor. Each CDR3 is given with its conserved first and last residue. Fields, in order: CDR3 DNA, CDR3 protein, J gene, V gene, D gene, clone size, CDR3 length. A D gene is named only where the DNA matches it firmly. Clone size is not always given. Where it is, it says once, few, many or a class for expanded clones.

TGTGCCAGCAGCCTCACTAGCGGACTCGGGGGGGAGACCCAGTACTTC CASSLTSGLGGETQYF TRBJ2-5 TRBV5-5 TRBD2 NA 16
TGCAGCGTTGATCGACTGGACTCCTACGAGCAGTACTTC CSVDRLDSYEQYF TRBJ2-7 TRBV29-1 NA many 13
TGCAGTGCTATAGGGAACGGGAGGGAGGCCAAAAACATTCAGTACTTC CSAIGNGREAKNIQYF TRBJ2-4 TRBV20-1 TRBD2 many 16
TGCAGCGTTGAGCAGTTCTTGGGACAGAGCACAGATACGCAGTATTTT CSVEQFLGQSTDTQYF TRBJ2-3 TRBV29-1 TRBD1 few 16
TGCGCCAGCAGCCAGCTAGCGGGAGGACTCTCTGGGGCCAACGTCCTGACTTTC CASSQLAGGLSGANVLTF TRBJ2-6 TRBV4-3 TRBD2 many 18
TGCAGCGCTAAACAGGGGTGGGACAGGGAATACGAGCAGTACTTC CSAKQGWDREYEQYF TRBJ2-7 TRBV29-1 TRBD1 few 15
TGTGCCAGCAGTTTTTGGTACGGACTAGCGGATTTATACGAGCAGTACTTC CASSFWYGLADLYEQYF TRBJ2-7 TRBV28 TRBD2 NA 17
TGCAGTGCTGGACTAGTGCCTACGCAGTATTTT CSAGLVPTQYF TRBJ2-3 TRBV20-1 TRBD2 NA 11
TGCAGTGCCCCCCTTAGAGGGTTGTCCGAGCAGTACTTC CSAPLRGLSEQYF TRBJ2-7 TRBV20-1 NA NA 13
TGTGCCAGCAGCCCCACATTGGGGGAGCTGTTTTTT CASSPTLGELFF TRBJ2-2 TRBV7-3 NA many 12
TGCAGCGTTGCCGGGCCTAGCACAGATACGCAGTATTTT CSVAGPSTDTQYF TRBJ2-3 TRBV29-1 NA many 13
TGTGCCAGCAGCCAAGATAGGGGACGGATTTCGGATGAGCAGTTCTTC CASSQDRGRISDEQFF TRBJ2-1 TRBV3-1 NA many 16
TGTGCCTGGACCGCCTACTCAAGTGGTGTTTACGAGCAGTACTTC CAWTAYSSGVYEQYF TRBJ2-7 TRBV30 NA many 15
TGTGCCAGCAGCCCCGGGGGGGGTGAAGCTTTCTTT CASSPGGGEAFF TRBJ1-1 TRBV7-2 NA NA 12
TGCGCCAGCAGTGAGTTAGGGAACACTGAAGCTTTCTTT CASSELGNTEAFF TRBJ1-1 TRBV10-1 NA NA 13
TGCGCCAGCAGCTTGTCTTTACGATCACCCCTCCACTTT CASSLSLRSPLHF TRBJ1-6 TRBV5-1 NA NA 13
TGTGCCAGCAGCCAAGAGACCAGCGCGACCTCCTACGAGCAGTACTTC CASSQETSATSYEQYF TRBJ2-7 TRBV4-2 NA NA 16
TGCGCCAGCAGCTTCCCGGGGGAGCCTTATAGCAATCAGCCCCAGCATTTT CASSFPGEPYSNQPQHF TRBJ1-5 TRBV5-1 NA NA 17
TGTGCCAGCAGTTTTAGTCGTCCGGGTTTTCATGGGTCCTACAATGAGCAGTTCTTC CASSFSRPGFHGSYNEQFF TRBJ2-1 TRBV28 NA once 19
TGTGCCAGCGTTACCCGGCGTGCCGGGGCCAACGTCCTGACTTTC CASVTRRAGANVLTF TRBJ2-6 TRBV28 NA NA 15
TGTGCCAGCAGCAAAAACGGTCCGAGCTCCTACGAGCAGTACTTC CASSKNGPSSYEQYF TRBJ2-7 TRBV21-1 NA few 15
TGTGCCAGCAGGACGAACAGGGGTCCAGTTGGCACAGATACGCAGTATTTT CASRTNRGPVGTDTQYF TRBJ2-3 TRBV2 TRBD1 few 17
TGTGCCAGCACCCTGACCAATGAGCAGTTCTTC CASTLTNEQFF TRBJ2-1 TRBV12-3/TRBV12-4 NA many 11
TGTGCCAGCAGTCCCGACAGGGGCGGTGGCTACACCTTC CASSPDRGGGYTF TRBJ1-2 TRBV6-5 TRBD1 many 13
TGTGCCAGCAGTTGCCCGATATTAGGGCCCTACGAGCAGTACTTC CASSCPILGPYEQYF TRBJ2-7 TRBV27 NA many 15
TGTGCCAGCAGTAGACAGGGTCGCAGCAATCAGCCCCAGCATTTT CASSRQGRSNQPQHF TRBJ1-5 TRBV27 TRBD1 NA 15
TGTGCCACCATGTATGGAGAGACCCAGTACTTC CATMYGETQYF TRBJ2-5 TRBV24-1 NA many 11
TGTGCCACCAGTGAGCGAACAGGGTATTTTACAAACAATGAGCAGTTCTTC CATSERTGYFTNNEQFF TRBJ2-1 TRBV24-1 NA many 17
TGCGCCAGCAGCCGAAGTTGGGACGGTTACTACGAGCAGTACTTC CASSRSWDGYYEQYF TRBJ2-7 TRBV4-3 NA few 15
TGTGCCATCAGGAAGGGGACAGGGGGGTCGGAAGAGACCCAGTACTTC CAIRKGTGGSEETQYF TRBJ2-5 TRBV10-3 TRBD1 many 16
TGTGCCAGCAGCCTTATAGCGGTAAAGAACACCGGGGAGCTGTTTTTT CASSLIAVKNTGELFF TRBJ2-2 TRBV7-3 NA NA 16
TGCGCCAGCAGCCAAGGAGGGGCGGAGCTCTCCTACAATGAGCAGTTCTTC CASSQGGAELSYNEQFF TRBJ2-1 TRBV4-3 NA few 17
TGCAGTGCCCATCCCATGGACCAGGGGGCGCGGTCGGCAGATACGCAGTATTTT CSAHPMDQGARSADTQYF TRBJ2-3 TRBV20-1 TRBD1 NA 18
TGCAGCGTTGCTGAGGGGACCCAAGAGACCCAGTACTTC CSVAEGTQETQYF TRBJ2-5 TRBV29-1 NA few 13
TGCAGCGTCGCGGCGGGAGGGCCCTTTTACGAGCAGTACTTC CSVAAGGPFYEQYF TRBJ2-7 TRBV29-1 TRBD2 NA 14
TGTGCCAGCAGTTGGAGACTAGCGGACAATGAGCAGTTCTTC CASSWRLADNEQFF TRBJ2-1 TRBV12-3/TRBV12-4 TRBD2 few 14
TGCGCCAGCAGCCAAGATCTTCTAAAAAACATTCAGTACTTC CASSQDLLKNIQYF TRBJ2-4 TRBV4-3 NA few 14
TGCAGTGCGTCAGGCTCGTACAATGAGCAGTTCTTC CSASGSYNEQFF TRBJ2-1 TRBV20-1 NA NA 12
TGTGCCAGCAGCGTCGGAGCGCAGTCTAATGAAAAACTGTTTTTT CASSVGAQSNEKLFF TRBJ1-4 TRBV9 NA few 15
TGTGCCAGCAGATGGGACAGAACTAACTATGGCTACACCTTC CASRWDRTNYGYTF TRBJ1-2 TRBV5-5 TRBD1 few 14
TGCAGTGCGGGGTCCGGGACAGGGAGGTCCTACAATGAGCAGTTCTTC CSAGSGTGRSYNEQFF TRBJ2-1 TRBV20-1 TRBD1 NA 16
TGTGCCAGCAGTTTGCAGGGGGCTTTAGAGGAGACCCAGTACTTC CASSLQGALEETQYF TRBJ2-5 TRBV12-3/TRBV12-4 TRBD1 NA 15
TGCAGTGCTAGCCCGAGGGATACGCAGTATTTT CSASPRDTQYF TRBJ2-3 TRBV20-1 NA many 11
TGTGCCAGCAGCCTGCGACAGGGCCTAGCTGGCAATGAGCAGTTCTTC CASSLRQGLAGNEQFF TRBJ2-1 TRBV7-9 TRBD1 many 16
TGTGCCAGCACCGCGAACAGGAACACTGAAGCTTTCTTT CASTANRNTEAFF TRBJ1-1 TRBV12-3/TRBV12-4 NA many 13
TGTGCCAGTCTTAAGATTGACCGATCCTACGAGCAGTACTTC CASLKIDRSYEQYF TRBJ2-7 TRBV28 NA few 14
TGCGCCAGCAGCCAAGATCTCCCCGAGAACACCGGGGAGCTGTTTTTT CASSQDLPENTGELFF TRBJ2-2 TRBV4-3 NA NA 16
TGTGCCAGCAGCTTAGCGAGTAGGGAGGTCTACGAGCAGTACTTC CASSLASREVYEQYF TRBJ2-7 TRBV7-8 NA NA 15
TGTGCCTCGGAACTAGCGGGGACTAGATTGAACACCGGGGAGCTGTTTTTT CASELAGTRLNTGELFF TRBJ2-2 TRBV6-2/TRBV6-3 TRBD2 NA 17
TGTGCTAGCAGCTTGAGCCAGGGGGCCTACGAGCAGTACTTC CASSLSQGAYEQYF TRBJ2-7 TRBV7-7 TRBD1 many 14
TGCGCCAGCAGCTTGGGGCCCCGGGACAGGGAATACGAGCAGTACTTC CASSLGPRDREYEQYF TRBJ2-7 TRBV5-1 TRBD1 many 16
TGCAGTGCTAGTAGGTCCGGGAAGGGGGCATCCGGGGAGCTGTTTTTT CSASRSGKGASGELFF TRBJ2-2 TRBV20-1 TRBD1 few 16
TGCAGTGCCCCAAAGGGGCTGGAAGAGACCCAGTACTTC CSAPKGLEETQYF TRBJ2-5 TRBV20-1 NA few 13
TGCGCCAGCAGCATGGAGGGACTGAATAATGAAAAACTGTTTTTT CASSMEGLNNEKLFF TRBJ1-4 TRBV5-1 NA few 15
TGCAGCGTTAACAAGGGGGCGCGTGGCGGGGAGCTGTTTTTT CSVNKGARGGELFF TRBJ2-2 TRBV29-1 TRBD1 few 14
TGTGCCAGCAGTCGACAAGCGGGGTACTACGAGCAGTACTTC CASSRQAGYYEQYF TRBJ2-7 TRBV6-2/TRBV6-3 TRBD2 few 14
TGTGCCAGCAGTCTGGGGCTCGGGGGAGAGACCCAGTACTTC CASSLGLGGETQYF TRBJ2-5 TRBV7-2 NA many 14
TGCAGTGCTAGACGTTTTCCGGGACCTTCTTCTAACGAGCAGTACTTC CSARRFPGPSSNEQYF TRBJ2-7 TRBV20-1 NA many 16
TGTGCCAGCAAGGGAGGAGAGACCCAGTACTTC CASKGGETQYF TRBJ2-5 TRBV6-6 NA few 11
TGTGCCAGCAGGACTAGCGGGGGAGATACGCAGTATTTT CASRTSGGDTQYF TRBJ2-3 TRBV6-1 TRBD2 many 13